This T cell receptor (beta chain) came from a study of monozygotic twins with inflammatory bowel disease. The study, taken as a whole, reports: Healthy co-twins, by inverse Simpson, had higher TCRbeta diversity than their siblings with IBD. None of the different T cell subtypes could be distinguished from one another.

A note on this clonotype: Its antigen is undetermined.

This CDR3 comprises 14 residues. Per the germline V gene, CDR1 is MNHEY and CDR2 is SVGEGT. Researchers used template switching to add UMIs featuring a 6-nucleotide sample barcode. Both the TCRalpha cDNA and the TCRbeta cDNA were taken through two nested PCRs, lasting about 17 and 10 cycles. From the 5' RACE reads, TCRdb lists one entry per CDR3 protein and no DNA. Its table lists roughly 320,000 distinct CDR3 sequences. The chain couples TRBV6-2 or TRBV6-3 to TRBJ1-1; TCRdb outputs TRBD1, but without DNA this stays unchecked. Sequenced material: blood. This TCR came from a human donor with ulcerative colitis or Crohn's disease, or a healthy co-twin of an affected twin (not recorded which). CDR3: CASGQGVWDTEAFF.